This record looks at one T cell receptor (beta chain) sequence and its context. This clonotype was counted only a few times. Its antigen has not been determined. No base quality information exists; no much larger clone differs at one position. Sequences SGHTA (CDR1) and FQGNSA (CDR2) are obtained from the germline V gene. The CDR3 runs 13 residues from the cysteine to the phenylalanine. Here the CDR3 DNA is all that survives: 39 bases in frame from base 1. The trim is 3 bases for V and 5 bases for J, with a gap of 8 bases between the germline ends. Amplification of TCR beta CDR3 regions was carried out from RNA transcripts. A first-round RT-PCR of the TCR CDR3 used the HTBI primer set with the Qiagen OneStep RT-PCR kit. A second multiplex PCR round built the libraries, followed by size selection and purification. Sequencing of the libraries was done on an Illumina HiSeq2000 using paired-end 100 bp reads. Per the authors' processing: SOAPnuke was used to process the raw data, removing reads that contained adapters or uncalled bases, had a mean Phred below 15, or lacked an exact match to the constant primer or identifier. COPE v1.2.5 was used to merge the high-quality paired reads, and each unique nucleotide sequence was defined as a clonotype. Clonotypes were aligned to IMGT TRBV, TRBD and TRBJ reference segments using MiTCR v1.1. Only V-J combinations with frequency above 0.0001, covering about 99% of repertoires, were analysed. The TCS score was defined as F50 (clonal expansion) divided by E x V (chaos), with BLOSUM62-based TCRdist calculated between CDR3 peptides within each V-J. Welch's t-statistics and random forest reduced around 510 V-J features to about 12, which were used in a naive Bayes classifier (R e1071). In-frame beta chains were kept once TCRdb had trimmed the public reads at Q25 with fastp and called clones with MiXCR. Every entry covers one CDR3 protein and lists the most common genes and DNA from its rows. None of the V and J calls come from the authors' own analysis; TCRdb made them. The sample table holds fewer than 700,000 distinct CDR3 sequences, of which 17% were seen once. 17% of the sample lies in the top ten.

Moderately to severely active disease, a Clinical Activity Score of at least 3, a NOSPECS grade of at least 4, and a duration under 3 months were present in ophthalmopathy patients. Exclusion was applied to patients with uncontrolled infections, other autoimmune diseases, pregnancy or lactation. Diagnoses were established on the basis of clinical symptoms, serum thyroxine and TRAb, thyroid ultrasound, and orbital computed tomography. PBMCs were separated from roughly 10 ml of fresh peripheral blood using Ficoll-Paque density gradient centrifugation. Total RNA was extracted with Trizol reagent, and quality was checked on an Agilent 2100 Bioanalyzer. This sample was taken from a study of T cells in Graves' hyperthyroidism and ophthalmopathy (dated by TCRdb to between 2019 and 2020). General notes on the study: Peripheral blood was collected at initial diagnosis, before any treatment. TCR V-J signatures able to tell the groups apart were searched for in a discovery cohort of 90 to 100 patients, of whom 40 to 45 had Graves' ophthalmopathy and 55 to 60 had stable Graves' hyperthyroidism. Whether ophthalmopathy could be predicted prospectively was tested in an independent validation cohort made up of fewer than 20 hyperthyroidism patients plus 17 patients who later progressed to ophthalmopathy. The approximately 90 discovery patients were divided at random into training and test sets in a 7:3 ratio. In addition, the study compared T-cell repertoires in thyroid tissue and in blood from a handful of Graves' hyperthyroidism patients. Once sampling was done, hyperthyroidism patients were given methimazole at a starting dose of 30 mg daily, whereas ophthalmopathy patients were given high-dose intravenous methylprednisolone. The paper reports TCR Vbeta CDR3 sequencing of fewer than 150 peripheral blood samples: 43 ophthalmopathy, some 80 hyperthyroidism and about 17 progressor patients. Results and caveats for the whole study, not just this receptor: No statistical method was used to fix the sample size in advance, and group allocation was not hidden from the investigators. In validation, the model predicted progression to ophthalmopathy a median of roughly 6.1 months before onset, with roughly 71% sensitivity and around 76% specificity. A 13 V-J signature model separated ophthalmopathy from stable hyperthyroidism, with 87.88% sensitivity and approximately 81% specificity in cross-validation and 80%/75% in testing. Most expanded thyroid clonotypes (frequency above 0.001) were also detected in blood, a finding suggesting that blood repertoires may reflect thyroid immune responses.

The TCR comes from a woman younger than 30 with Graves' ophthalmopathy. The specimen was blood. The rearranged segments are TRBV7-2 and TRBJ2-1; the D segment cannot be called with confidence. Here is the DNA: TGTGCCAGCAGCTTGCGTGGCCACAATGAGCAGTTCTTC. Its translation is CASSLRGHNEQFF.